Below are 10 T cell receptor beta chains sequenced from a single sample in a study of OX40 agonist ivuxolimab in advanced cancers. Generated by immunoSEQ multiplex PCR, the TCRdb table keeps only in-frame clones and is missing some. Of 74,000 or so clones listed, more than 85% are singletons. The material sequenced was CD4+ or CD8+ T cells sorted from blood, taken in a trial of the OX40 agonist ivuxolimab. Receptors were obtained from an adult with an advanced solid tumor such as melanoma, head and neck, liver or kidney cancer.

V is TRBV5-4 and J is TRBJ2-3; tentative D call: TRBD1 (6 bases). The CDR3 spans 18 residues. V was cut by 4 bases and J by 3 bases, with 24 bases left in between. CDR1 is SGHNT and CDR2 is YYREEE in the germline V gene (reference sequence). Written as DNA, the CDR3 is TGTGCCAGCAGCAACTACCCGGGACAAGGAATCGGGACAGATACGCAGTATTTT. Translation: CASSNYPGQGIGTDTQYF.

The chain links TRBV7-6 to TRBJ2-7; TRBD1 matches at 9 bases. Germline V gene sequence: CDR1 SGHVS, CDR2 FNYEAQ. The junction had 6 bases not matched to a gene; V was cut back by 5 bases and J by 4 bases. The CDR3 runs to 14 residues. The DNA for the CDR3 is TGTGCCAGCAGCCTCCAGACAGGGGGTTACGAGCAGTACTTC. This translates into CASSLQTGGYEQYF.

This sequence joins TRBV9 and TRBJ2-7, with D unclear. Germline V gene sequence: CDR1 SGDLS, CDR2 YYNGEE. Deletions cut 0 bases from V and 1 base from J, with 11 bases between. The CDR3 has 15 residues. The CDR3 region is CASSVGWAMSYEQYF. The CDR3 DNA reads TGTGCCAGCAGCGTAGGATGGGCTATGTCCTACGAGCAGTACTTC.

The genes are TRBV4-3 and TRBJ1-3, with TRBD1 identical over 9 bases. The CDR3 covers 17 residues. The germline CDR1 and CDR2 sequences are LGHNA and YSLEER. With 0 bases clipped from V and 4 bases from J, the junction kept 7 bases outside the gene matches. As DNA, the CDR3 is TGCGCCAGCAGCCAAGATGGGACAGGGTCTTCGGGAAACACCATATATTTT. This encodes CASSQDGTGSSGNTIYF.

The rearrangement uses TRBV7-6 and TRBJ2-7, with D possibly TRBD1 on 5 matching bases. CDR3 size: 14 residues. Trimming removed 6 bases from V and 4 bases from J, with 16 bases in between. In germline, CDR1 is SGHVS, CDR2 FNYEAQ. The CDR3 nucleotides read TGTGCCAGCAGTCGGGCAGGGCGTTTTTACGAGCAGTACTTC. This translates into CASSRAGRFYEQYF.

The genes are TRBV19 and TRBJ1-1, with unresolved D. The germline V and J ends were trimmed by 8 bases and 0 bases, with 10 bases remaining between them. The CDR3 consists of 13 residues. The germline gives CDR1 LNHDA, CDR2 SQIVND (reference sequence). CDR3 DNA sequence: TGTGCCAGTGGAGATACACTGAACACTGAAGCTTTCTTT. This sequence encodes CASGDTLNTEAFF.

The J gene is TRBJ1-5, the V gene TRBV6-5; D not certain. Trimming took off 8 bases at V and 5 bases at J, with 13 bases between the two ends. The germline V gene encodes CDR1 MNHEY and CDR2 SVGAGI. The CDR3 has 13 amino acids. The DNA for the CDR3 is TGTGCCAGCGGGTGGGGAAAGGATCAGCCCCAGCATTTT. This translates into CASGWGKDQPQHF.

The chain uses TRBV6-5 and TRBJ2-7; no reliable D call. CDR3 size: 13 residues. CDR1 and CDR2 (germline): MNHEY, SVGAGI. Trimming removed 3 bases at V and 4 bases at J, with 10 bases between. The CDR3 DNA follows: TGTGCCAGCAGTTATACGGCCCTGTACGAGCAGTACTTC. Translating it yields CASSYTALYEQYF.

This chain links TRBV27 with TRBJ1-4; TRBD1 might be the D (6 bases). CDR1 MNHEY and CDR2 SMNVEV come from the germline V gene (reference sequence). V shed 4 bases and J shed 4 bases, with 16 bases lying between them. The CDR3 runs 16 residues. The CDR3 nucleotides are TGTGCCAGCAGTTCCTTCGGGGGGGCAAATAATGAAAAACTGTTTTTT. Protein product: CASSSFGGANNEKLFF.

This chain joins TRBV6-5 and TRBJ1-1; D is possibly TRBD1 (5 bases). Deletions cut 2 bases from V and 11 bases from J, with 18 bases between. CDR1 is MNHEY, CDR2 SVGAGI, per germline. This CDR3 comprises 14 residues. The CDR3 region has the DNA TGTGCCAGCAGTTACGTAGGGCAGGGAATGTGGGCTTTCTTT. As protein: CASSYVGQGMWAFF.